One and the same sample provided the 25 T cell receptor beta chains below, sequenced in a study of blood T cell repertoires in COVID-19. Produced via immunoSEQ multiplex PCR; TCRdb's table is partial and in-frame only. This sample has about 180,000 clones; around 80% occur once, and the top ten carry 6% to 7%. Sequencing input: peripheral blood. These receptors came from a woman aged 40-49 years with COVID-19, enrolled during active disease.

V usage is TRBV6-5 and J usage is TRBJ2-7; 9 nucleotides match TRBD1. The CDR3 has 15 residues. Trimming at V came to 7 bases and at J to 4 bases, leaving 11 bases not matched to a gene. CDR1 MNHEY and CDR2 SVGAGI come from the germline V gene. The DNA for the CDR3 is TGTGCCAGCACCCAATCCGGGACAGGGCCTTACGAGCAGTACTTC. This codes for CASTQSGTGPYEQYF.

The V and J genes are TRBV5-1 and TRBJ2-2; 7 bases line up with TRBD1. Germline V gene lookup returns CDR1 SGHRS and CDR2 YFSETQ. The V segment lost 4 bases and the J segment 7 bases; nucleotides outside the gene matches: 7. The CDR3 length is 14 residues. The CDR3: CASSTGQAFGELFF. The CDR3 DNA is TGCGCCAGCAGCACTGGACAGGCGTTCGGGGAGCTGTTTTTT.

This clone was counted a single time. V is TRBV21-1 and J is TRBJ1-1. TRBV21-1 is a pseudogene locus. The CDR3 sequence is 13 residues long. The CDR3 bases are TGTGCCAGCCGCCGTAGGGGGGGAACTGAAGCTTTCTTT. It specifies CASRRRGGTEAFF.

The rearrangement links TRBV6-5 to TRBJ1-2; D gene uncertain. Trimming took off 7 bases at V and 3 bases at J, with 18 bases between the two ends. The germline V gene encodes CDR1 MNHEY and CDR2 SVGAGI. The CDR3 is 15 residues long. The chain's CDR3 is CASTQAGYGYYGYTF. DNA for the CDR3: TGTGCCAGCACCCAGGCTGGGTACGGATACTATGGCTACACCTTC.

This sequence joins TRBV9 and TRBJ2-1, with TRBD2 matching over 7 bases. This CDR3 region has 16 residues. The V gene's germline CDR1 is SGDLS and CDR2 YYNGEE. The V segment lost 4 bases and the J segment 5 bases; nucleotides outside the gene matches: 12. The CDR3 is CASSPRAGQGNNEQFF. CDR3 coding DNA: TGTGCCAGCAGCCCTCGAGCGGGGCAAGGAAACAATGAGCAGTTCTTC.

V gene TRBV4-1 combines with J gene TRBJ2-1, with TRBD2 as a possible D gene (6 bases). Trimming stripped 0 bases from V and 7 bases from J, with 19 bases between. Germline V gene lookup returns CDR1 MGHRA and CDR2 YSYEKL. CDR3 length: 17 residues. CDR3 DNA: TGCGCCAGCAGCCAAGATCATGGGGGGTTCGGGAGAAATGAGCAGTTCTTC. Its protein is CASSQDHGGFGRNEQFF.

This clone has only one observation. The chain is built from TRBV7-3 and TRBJ1-2, with TRBD1 identical over 8 bases. V was clipped by 0 bases and J by 8 bases; unmatched bases: 8. The germline V gene encodes CDR1 SGHTA and CDR2 FQGTGA. The CDR3 is 15 residues long. The CDR3 DNA follows: TGTGCCAGCAGCTTAACCTGGCAGGGGGCGGGAGGCTACACCTTC. Amino acids: CASSLTWQGAGGYTF. Based on the CDR3 plus reference TRBV7-3 and TRBJ1-2, the full variable domain is GAGVSQTPSNKVTEKGKYVELRCDPISGHTALYWYRQSLGQGPEFLIYFQGTGAADDSGLPNDRFFAVRPEGSVSTLKIQRTERGDSAVYLCASSLTWQGAGGYTFGSGTRLTVV.

This chain joins TRBV5-1 and TRBJ2-3; 14 positions agree with TRBD2. Trimming cost V 3 bases and J 3 bases; bases outside gene matches: 6. This CDR3 has 17 amino acids. Germline V gives CDR1 SGHRS, CDR2 YFSETQ. The CDR3 loop reads CASSWGLAGAGTDTQYF. CDR3 bases: TGCGCCAGCAGCTGGGGACTAGCGGGGGCGGGGACAGATACGCAGTATTTT.

The gene calls are TRBV7-9 and TRBJ2-4; 16 positions agree with TRBD2. The CDR3 consists of 17 residues. Germline values: CDR1 SEHNR, CDR2 FQNEAQ (reference sequence). The V segment lost 5 bases and the J segment 2 bases; nucleotides outside the gene matches: 3. The CDR3 region is CASSPGLAGGSKNIQYF. CDR3 nucleotide sequence: TGTGCCAGCAGCCCGGGACTAGCGGGAGGGTCCAAAAACATTCAGTACTTC. Using reference TRBV7-9 and TRBJ2-4 for the parts outside the CDR3, the full variable domain is DTGVSQNPRHKITKRGQNVTFRCDPISEHNRLYWYRQTLGQGPEFLTYFQNEAQLEKSRLLSDRFSAERPKGSFSTLEIQRTEQGDSAMYLCASSPGLAGGSKNIQYFGAGTRLSVL.

The V call is TRBV5-1, the J call TRBJ1-2; 7 bases line up with TRBD1. The V gene end was trimmed by 4 bases and the J gene end by 3 bases; junction bases not matched to a gene: 15. This CDR3 contains 17 residues. Germline values: CDR1 SGHRS, CDR2 YFSETQ. Written as DNA, the CDR3 is TGCGCCAGCAGCGGGGGACAGAACGGGCTCCTTGACTATGGCTACACCTTC. This gives the protein CASSGGQNGLLDYGYTF.

The chain links TRBV18 to TRBJ1-5, with D unclear. The CDR3 has 15 amino acids. Germline V gene sequence: CDR1 KGHSH, CDR2 LQKENI. V was trimmed by 3 bases and J by 0 bases, leaving 9 bases between them. The CDR3 region is CASSPGVNSNQPQHF. Written as DNA, the CDR3 is TGTGCCAGCTCACCGGGAGTCAATAGCAATCAGCCCCAGCATTTT.

J is TRBJ1-1 and V is TRBV6-5; TRBD1 matches at 12 bases. V lost 6 bases and J lost 5; bases outside the gene matches: 4. The CDR3 length is 14 residues. The germline V gene encodes CDR1 MNHEY and CDR2 SVGAGI. This chain's CDR3 is CASRGDRGRTEAFF. For the CDR3, the DNA is TGTGCCAGCAGGGGGGACAGGGGGCGGACTGAAGCTTTCTTT.

The genes are TRBV27 and TRBJ1-2; D is unclear. V was cut by 4 bases and J by 3 bases, with 9 bases left in between. CDR3 size: 13 residues. CDR1 is MNHEY, CDR2 SMNVEV, per germline (reference sequence). CDR3: CASSWARDYGYTF. In DNA, the CDR3 is TGTGCCAGCAGTTGGGCCCGAGACTATGGCTACACCTTC.

This chain links TRBV3-1 (or the pseudogene TRBV3-2) with TRBJ2-3; 9 bases are shared with TRBD1. The junction had 12 bases not matched to a gene; V was cut back by 8 bases and J by 6 bases. Germline CDR1 is LGHDT and CDR2 is YNNKEL (reference sequence). This CDR3 comprises 15 residues. The CDR3 DNA follows: TGTGCCAGCTTACCCCGGGGACAGGGTTCGGATACGCAGTATTTT. As protein: CASLPRGQGSDTQYF.

This clone was seen only a few times. This chain joins TRBV14 and TRBJ1-6, with 7 bases matching TRBD1. Germline CDR1 reads SGHDN; CDR2 reads FVKESK. There are 12 residues in the CDR3. Trimming at V came to 7 bases and at J to 6 bases, leaving 0 bases not matched to a gene. CDR3 in DNA: TGTGCCAGCAACAGGGGTAATTCACCCCTCCACTTT. Translating it yields CASNRGNSPLHF. The whole variable domain, filled in from reference TRBV14 and TRBJ1-6, reads EAGVTQFPSHSVIEKGQTVTLRCDPISGHDNLYWYRRVMGKEIKFLLHFVKESKQDESGMPNNRFLAERTGGTYSTLKVQPAELEDSGVYFCASNRGNSPLHFGNGTRLTVT.

V and J are TRBV12-3 or TRBV12-4 and TRBJ2-7, with 13 bases lining up with TRBD2. This CDR3 contains 13 residues. The junction had 6 bases not matched to a gene; V was cut back by 10 bases and J by 6 bases. The CDR3 DNA sequence: TGTGCCACCAAACTAGCGGGAGGGCTCGAGCAGTACTTC. As protein: CATKLAGGLEQYF.

V gene TRBV6-1 combines with J gene TRBJ1-1; possible D gene TRBD1, 5 bases. The ends were cut back, 2 bases at V and 11 bases at J, with 15 bases in the middle. This CDR3 region has 13 residues. Germline-derived CDR1 and CDR2 are MNHNS and SASEGT. The DNA of the CDR3 is TGTGCCAGCAGTGAACAGCCCAGGGTTATGGCTTTCTTT. Amino acids: CASSEQPRVMAFF.

The V gene is TRBV2, the J gene TRBJ2-1, with 11 bases fitting TRBD2. CDR1 and CDR2 from the germline V gene are SNHLY and FYNNEI. V gave up 9 bases and J gave up 6 bases; unmatched junction bases: 4. The CDR3 loop spans 13 amino acids. This chain's CDR3 is CASPSGGRNEQFF. CDR3 nucleotide sequence: TGTGCCAGTCCTAGCGGGGGGCGCAATGAGCAGTTCTTC.

This clone was seen only once. The rearrangement joins TRBV11-3 to TRBJ2-6; possible D gene TRBD1, 6 bases. This CDR3 is built from 15 residues. Germline V gene sequence: CDR1 SGHNT, CDR2 YENEEA. Trimming removed 6 bases at V and 1 base at J, with 10 bases between. The CDR3 nucleotides read TGTGCCAGCAGTCCAACAGGGTCTGGGGCCAACGTCCTGACTTTC. It is translated as CASSPTGSGANVLTF.

This clone was counted between two and nine times. The chain uses TRBV11-2 and TRBJ1-1; D gene uncertain. The V gene lost 5 bases and the J gene lost 10 bases, with 17 bases spanning the gap. CDR3 length equals 13 residues. Germline values: CDR1 SGHAT, CDR2 FQNNGV. The CDR3 is CASSLRPEGRAFF. CDR3 bases: TGTGCCAGCAGCCTCAGGCCTGAGGGTCGAGCTTTCTTT.

The chain employs TRBV25-1 and TRBJ1-2; D gene uncertain. The germline gives CDR1 MGHDK, CDR2 SYGVNS. Between the trimmed V and J ends, which lost 1 base and 3 bases, there was a span of 12 bases. This CDR3 is 15 amino acids long. CDR3 in DNA: TGTGCCAGCAGTGAATTTATGTCCCGGGACTATGGCTACACCTTC. This encodes CASSEFMSRDYGYTF.

The chain employs TRBV6-4 and TRBJ1-2; 7 nucleotides align to TRBD1. CDR1 is MRHNA and CDR2 is SNTAGT in the germline V gene. J lost 7 bases, V lost 0 bases, and 20 bases had no gene match. The CDR3 has 19 residues. CDR3 residues: CASSDSPFSYQGGIGGYTF. The CDR3 coding sequence is TGTGCCAGCAGTGACTCGCCATTTTCATACCAGGGGGGAATCGGTGGCTACACCTTC.

The V gene is TRBV27, the J gene TRBJ1-5; D is perhaps TRBD1 (6 bases). The CDR3 runs to 14 residues. Germline V gene sequence: CDR1 MNHEY, CDR2 SMNVEV (reference sequence). V was cut by 8 bases and J by 6 bases, with 17 bases left in between. The CDR3 loop reads CASPRRRGRQPQHF. CDR3 nucleotides: TGTGCCAGCCCCAGGCGCAGGGGCCGTCAGCCCCAGCATTTT.

The rearrangement links TRBV19 to TRBJ2-7, with 11 positions matching TRBD1. Trimming took 5 bases from V and 0 from J; bases not matched to a gene: 3. From germline, CDR1 is LNHDA and CDR2 SQIVND (reference sequence). CDR3 size: 15 residues. Written as DNA, the CDR3 is TGTGCCAGTAGTGCCGGGACAGGGGGCTCCTACGAGCAGTACTTC. Its translation: CASSAGTGGSYEQYF.

This sequence joins TRBV19 and TRBJ1-4; D gene ambiguous. V lost 7 bases to trimming and J lost 4 bases, with 10 bases between them. Germline lookup yields CDR1 LNHDA and CDR2 SQIVND (reference sequence). This CDR3 is built from 13 residues. This CDR3 is CASKQQYNEKLFF. CDR3 in DNA: TGTGCCAGTAAGCAACAGTATAATGAAAAACTGTTTTTT.